The 27 T cell receptor beta chains reported below all come from one sample, sequenced in a study of PD-L1 blockade in urothelial cancer. Time point given: pretreatment peripheral blood. Here immunoSEQ multiplex PCR was the method, and the copy in TCRdb shows in-frame clones only, minus some. Among fewer than 60,000 clones listed, about 86% were seen once. The material was PBMCs, obtained around atezolizumab (anti-PD-L1) treatment. These receptor sequences come from a man between 65 and 85 years old with urothelial cancer.

The gene calls are TRBV4-1 and TRBJ1-1; TRBD1 agrees at 8 bases. The V segment lost 6 bases and the J segment 3 bases; nucleotides outside the gene matches: 9. Germline CDR1 MGHRA, CDR2 YSYEKL. The CDR3 is 15 amino acids. The CDR3 here is CASSSTDRVDTEAFF. CDR3 in DNA: TGCGCCAGCAGTTCAACGGACAGGGTAGACACTGAAGCTTTCTTT.

The chain recombines TRBV7-3 with TRBJ1-1; D gene unclear. Trimming took 0 bases from V and 5 from J, leaving 13 bases between them. Germline-derived CDR1 and CDR2 are SGHTA and FQGTGA. This CDR3 has 15 amino acids. CDR3 amino acids: CASSLTGRSSTEAFF. The CDR3, as DNA: TGTGCCAGCAGCTTAACGGGGAGGAGTTCTACTGAAGCTTTCTTT.

V usage is TRBV15 and J usage is TRBJ1-3, with D possibly matching TRBD1 (5 bases). V lost 4 bases to trimming and J lost 1 base, with 8 bases between them. The germline V gene encodes CDR1 LNHNV and CDR2 YYDKDF (reference sequence). The CDR3 runs 14 residues. CDR3 coding DNA: TGTGCCACCAGCAAGACAGTGTCTGGAAACACCATATATTTT. Amino acids: CATSKTVSGNTIYF.

The chain is built from TRBV11-2 and TRBJ1-3, with no clear D. Germline V CDR1 and CDR2: SGHAT, FQNNGV. The germline V and J ends were trimmed by 3 bases and 0 bases, with 12 bases remaining between them. This CDR3 has 16 amino acids. DNA for the CDR3: TGTGCCAGCAGCTTTGGACTTTCTAGCTCTGGAAACACCATATATTTT. Translation: CASSFGLSSSGNTIYF.

This chain connects TRBV4-2 to TRBJ1-6, with 8 bases matching TRBD1. Per the germline V gene, CDR1 is LGHNA and CDR2 is YNFKEQ. J was trimmed by 8 bases and V by 4 bases; bases with no gene match: 7. The CDR3 is 15 amino acids. The CDR3 DNA is TGTGCCAGCAGCCTGTCGGACAGGGCGGATTCACCCCTCCACTTT. Protein sequence: CASSLSDRADSPLHF.

The rearrangement joins TRBV29-1 to TRBJ2-3; 9 bases fit TRBD1. The CDR3 consists of 16 residues. Unmatched junction bases numbered 12, after V lost 4 bases and J lost 4 bases. Germline V gene lookup returns CDR1 SQVTM and CDR2 ANQGSEA. The CDR3 DNA follows: TGCAGCGTTGTAGGGGGGACAGGGAGTCTTGCAGATACGCAGTATTTT. As protein: CSVVGGTGSLADTQYF.

The V and J genes are TRBV6-1 and TRBJ1-1; 7 bases map to TRBD1. CDR1 is MNHNS and CDR2 is SASEGT in the germline V gene. This CDR3 is built from 17 residues. Trimming at V came to 3 bases and at J to 6 bases, leaving 16 bases not matched to a gene. CDR3 loop: CASSDPDRRPEYPEAFF. CDR3 bases: TGTGCCAGCAGTGACCCGGACAGGCGGCCGGAGTATCCTGAAGCTTTCTTT.

This clone was recorded once. This chain links TRBV19 with TRBJ2-3, with D maybe TRBD1 (6 bases). The CDR3 sequence is 15 residues long. Trimming cost V 6 bases and J 6 bases, with 19 bases left between them. The germline V gene has CDR1 LNHDA and CDR2 SQIVND (reference sequence). The CDR3 region is CASSLSGAQRDTQYF. In DNA, the CDR3 is TGTGCCAGTAGCCTTTCAGGGGCGCAAAGGGATACGCAGTATTTT.

The chain links TRBV7-2 to TRBJ2-7, with 8 bases fitting TRBD2. The germline V gene has CDR1 SGHTA and CDR2 FQGNSA. J lost 6 bases, V lost 5 bases, and 9 bases had no gene match. The CDR3 spans 14 residues. CDR3 region: CASSPIAGTGEQYF. The CDR3 bases are TGTGCCAGCAGCCCCATAGCGGGAACCGGCGAGCAGTACTTC.

DNA of the CDR3: TGCGCCAGCAGCTTGGGCGACGGGAATCAGCCCCAGCATTTT. This translates into CASSLGDGNQPQHF. The rearrangement links TRBV5-1 to TRBJ1-5; no firm D call. Germline V gene data show CDR1 as SGHRS and CDR2 as YFSETQ. The V end lost 0 bases, the J end lost 4 bases, and 8 bases lay between the germline ends. CDR3 length equals 14 residues.

The chain combines TRBV4-3 with TRBJ1-2; 7 positions match TRBD1. With V trimmed by 4 bases and J by 4 bases, 9 bases remained unmatched. Germline-derived CDR1 and CDR2 are LGHNA and YSLEER. The CDR3 extends over 15 amino acids. CDR3 sequence: CASSLEQGNLYGYTF. The CDR3 DNA is TGCGCCAGCAGCCTCGAACAGGGGAACCTCTATGGCTACACCTTC.

This clone was seen a few times. The chain joins TRBV4-2 to TRBJ1-1, with no clear D. Germline V gives CDR1 LGHNA, CDR2 YNFKEQ. The CDR3 length is 12 residues. V lost 3 bases, J lost 4 bases, and 6 bases lay in between. The CDR3 loop is CASSHPGTEAFF. The CDR3 DNA follows: TGTGCCAGCAGCCACCCAGGCACTGAAGCTTTCTTT.

The chain recombines TRBV6-6 with TRBJ2-2; D might be TRBD1 (5 bases). Germline V CDR1 and CDR2: MNHNY, SVGAGI (reference sequence). The length of the CDR3 is 13 residues. Deletions cut 8 bases from V and 7 bases from J, with 14 bases between. This CDR3 is CASFRLDSGELFF. The DNA for the CDR3 is TGTGCCAGCTTCAGACTTGACAGCGGGGAGCTGTTTTTT.

The CDR3 here is CASSLAALNTEAFF. CDR3 nucleotides: TGTGCCAGCAGCCTGGCCGCCTTGAACACTGAAGCTTTCTTT. The chain combines TRBV11-3 with TRBJ1-1; D is unresolved. Germline CDR1 is SGHNT and CDR2 is YENEEA. V gave up 5 bases and J gave up 0 bases, with 10 bases separating them. The CDR3 consists of 14 residues.

This chain links TRBV18 with TRBJ1-2, with 9 bases lining up with TRBD1. This CDR3 is 14 amino acids long. CDR1 is KGHSH, CDR2 LQKENI, per germline. The V and J ends lost 1 base and 8 bases, in that order; junction bases with no gene match: 5. The CDR3 protein is CASSPRAGTGGYTF. In DNA, the CDR3 is TGTGCCAGCTCACCACGGGCAGGGACAGGGGGCTACACCTTC. The entire variable domain, with the rest obtained from reference TRBV18 and TRBJ1-2, is as follows: NAGVMQNPRHLVRRRGQEARLRCSPMKGHSHVYWYRQLPEEGLKFMVYLQKENIIDESGMPKERFSAEFPKEGPSILRIQQVVRGDSAAYFCASSPRAGTGGYTFGSGTRLTVV.

The chain couples TRBV6-5 to TRBJ2-5; D not resolved. Trimming shortened V by 2 bases and J by 1 base, and 11 bases separated the two germline ends. Germline loops: CDR1 MNHEY, CDR2 SVGAGI. CDR3 length equals 15 residues. The chain's CDR3 is CASSYARWSQETQYF. The CDR3 DNA reads TGTGCCAGCAGTTACGCTCGTTGGAGCCAAGAGACCCAGTACTTC.

The chain employs TRBV6-1 and TRBJ1-1; TRBD1 is a possible D gene (5 bases). CDR1 is MNHNS and CDR2 is SASEGT in the germline V gene. Trimming removed 11 bases from V and 0 bases from J, with 13 bases in between. There are 13 residues in the CDR3. The CDR3 is CALSGRLNTEAFF. The CDR3 DNA sequence: TGTGCCTTGTCAGGGCGGCTGAACACTGAAGCTTTCTTT.

This chain joins TRBV11-2 and TRBJ2-1, with 8 bases fitting TRBD2. Germline CDR1 reads SGHAT; CDR2 reads FQNNGV. This CDR3 spans 16 amino acids. The J segment lost 5 bases and the V segment lost 4 bases, leaving 10 bases of the junction unmatched. CDR3 residues: CASSWEAGDLNNEQFF. The DNA of the CDR3 is TGTGCCAGCAGCTGGGAAGCGGGGGACTTAAACAATGAGCAGTTCTTC.

This chain connects TRBV5-1 to TRBJ2-3, with 12 bases aligning to TRBD1. The CDR3 covers 16 residues. With V trimmed by 4 bases and J by 6 bases, 9 bases remained unmatched. The germline gives CDR1 SGHRS, CDR2 YFSETQ. CDR3 residues: CASSAGTGGMLDTQYF. CDR3 nucleotides: TGCGCCAGCAGCGCCGGGACAGGGGGCATGTTGGATACGCAGTATTTT.

This sequence joins TRBV7-7 and TRBJ2-1, with 8 bases identical to TRBD1. CDR1 and CDR2 (germline): SSHAT, FNYEAQ (reference sequence). Trimming at V came to 5 bases and at J to 3 bases, leaving 6 bases not matched to a gene. The CDR3 loop spans 15 amino acids. The CDR3 loop is CASSSAGTGYNEQFF. The DNA of the CDR3 is TGTGCCAGCAGCAGCGCCGGGACAGGCTACAATGAGCAGTTCTTC.

CDR3 region: CSVHLDKYGYTF. Written as DNA, the CDR3 is TGCAGCGTTCACCTAGATAAATATGGCTACACCTTC. This sequence joins TRBV29-1 and TRBJ1-2, with D hard to call. CDR1 is SQVTM, CDR2 ANQGSEA, per germline. Between the trimmed V and J ends, which lost 5 bases and 5 bases, there was a span of 12 bases. The CDR3 runs to 12 residues.

This chain connects TRBV14 to TRBJ2-7, with a tentative D call TRBD2 (6 bases). CDR1 is SGHDN and CDR2 is FVKESK in the germline V gene. CDR3 length equals 14 residues. V was clipped by 3 bases and J by 8 bases, with 17 bases between them. CDR3 in DNA: TGTGCCAGCAGCCACAGAACTAGCTATCAGAAGCAGTACTTC. Translated: CASSHRTSYQKQYF.

This chain links TRBV28 with TRBJ1-1, with 7 bases fitting TRBD1. Germline V gives CDR1 MDHEN, CDR2 SYDVKM. J gave up 2 bases and V 8 bases, and 11 bases lay outside the gene matches. This CDR3 is 15 amino acids long. This CDR3 is CASGFRDRRNTEAFF. In DNA form, the CDR3 reads TGTGCCAGCGGGTTCCGGGACAGACGCAACACTGAAGCTTTCTTT.

The V gene is TRBV5-6, the J gene TRBJ1-2; TRBD1 might be the D (6 bases). Germline CDR1 is SGHDT and CDR2 is YYEEEE. The CDR3 length is 13 residues. With 1 base removed from V and 3 bases from J, the gap between germline ends came to 7 bases. As DNA, the CDR3 is TGTGCCAGCAGCTTGAACAGGGACTATGGCTACACCTTC. This gives the protein CASSLNRDYGYTF.

The rearrangement uses TRBV2 and TRBJ2-1; 7 nucleotides match TRBD1. The germline gives CDR1 SNHLY, CDR2 FYNNEI. Losses at the gene ends were 4 bases for V and 5 bases for J; bases not matched to a gene: 8. This CDR3 is 15 amino acids long. CDR3 sequence: CASSVRDRPNNEQFF. DNA of the CDR3: TGTGCCAGCAGTGTAAGGGACAGACCCAACAATGAGCAGTTCTTC.

This clone appeared a single time. The rearrangement uses TRBV19 and TRBJ1-1, with 8 bases identical to TRBD1. This CDR3 has 16 amino acids. CDR1 and CDR2 from the germline V gene are LNHDA and SQIVND (reference sequence). V lost 8 bases and J lost 6; bases outside the gene matches: 17. Here the CDR3 DNA reads TGTGCCAGTTCGCGGGTTGGGACAGGCCTCTATTCTGAAGCTTTCTTT. As protein: CASSRVGTGLYSEAFF.

The CDR3 DNA reads as TGCAGCGTTGAAAAGGGGAAGACCGGCACCTTC. Translated: CSVEKGKTGTF. The rearrangement joins TRBV29-1 to TRBJ1-2, with D possibly being TRBD1 (5 bases). Germline values: CDR1 SQVTM, CDR2 ANQGSEA. Trimming stripped 2 bases from V and 13 bases from J, with 14 bases between. There are 11 residues in the CDR3.